This T cell receptor (beta chain) was identified during a study of technical replicates of blood from a few donors. The table came from immunoSEQ multiplex PCR; TCRdb's copy has only in-frame clones and leaves some out. The sample lists under 85,000 clones, 90% to 95% occurring once. Source material: T cells isolated from PBMCs. This TCR came from a human donor in good health.

The CDR3 bases are TGTGCCAGCAGTTTCGGGGAGACGGTAACAGATACGCAGTATTTT. It yields the protein CASSFGETVTDTQYF. This sequence joins TRBV28 and TRBJ2-3; D is possibly TRBD2 (5 bases). The CDR3 covers 15 residues. Trimming left V 3 bases short and J 3 bases short, with 13 bases between. Germline loops: CDR1 MDHEN, CDR2 SYDVKM.